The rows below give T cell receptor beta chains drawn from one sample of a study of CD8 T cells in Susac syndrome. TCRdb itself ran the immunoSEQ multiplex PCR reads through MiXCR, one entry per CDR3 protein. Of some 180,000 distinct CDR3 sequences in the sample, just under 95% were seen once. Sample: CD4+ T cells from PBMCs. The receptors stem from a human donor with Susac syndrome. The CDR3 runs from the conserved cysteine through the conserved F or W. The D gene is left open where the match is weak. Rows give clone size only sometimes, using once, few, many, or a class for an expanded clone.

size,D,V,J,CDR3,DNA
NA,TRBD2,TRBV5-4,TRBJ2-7,CASSLAGLAGISYEQYF,TGTGCCAGCAGCTTGGCAGGGCTAGCGGGAATCTCCTACGAGCAGTACTTC
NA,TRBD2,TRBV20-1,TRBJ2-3,CSARRGTDTQYF,TGCAGTGCTAGGCGGGGGACAGATACGCAGTATTTT
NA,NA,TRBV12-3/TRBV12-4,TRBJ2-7,CASSLGEGPPYEQYF,TGTGCCAGCAGTTTAGGAGAGGGACCCCCCTACGAGCAGTACTTC
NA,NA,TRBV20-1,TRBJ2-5,CSARGSPGRETQYF,TGCAGTGCTAGAGGTTCGCCAGGGCGAGAGACCCAGTACTTC
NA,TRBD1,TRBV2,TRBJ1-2,CASSAFPGTGYGYTF,TGTGCCAGCAGTGCTTTTCCCGGGACAGGCTATGGCTACACCTTC
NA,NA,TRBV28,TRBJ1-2,CASSGEIQIYGYTF,TGTGCCAGCAGTGGAGAGATCCAGATTTATGGCTACACCTTC
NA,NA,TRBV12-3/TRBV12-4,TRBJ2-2,CASSLQLGNTGELFF,TGTGCCAGCAGTTTGCAACTAGGTAACACCGGGGAGCTGTTTTTT
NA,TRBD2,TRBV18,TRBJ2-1,CASSPAAGGPDEQFF,TGTGCCAGCTCACCTGCGGCGGGAGGGCCGGATGAGCAGTTCTTC
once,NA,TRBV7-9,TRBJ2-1,CASSPSSIRSYNEQFF,TGTGCCAGCAGCCCTTCTAGCATCCGATCCTACAATGAGCAGTTCTTC
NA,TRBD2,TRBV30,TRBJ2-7,CAWSVNGRPREQYF,TGTGCCTGGAGTGTTAACGGGAGGCCTCGGGAGCAGTACTTC
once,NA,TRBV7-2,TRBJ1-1,CASSLSQGGTEAFF,TGTGCCAGCAGCCTCTCCCAGGGAGGCACTGAAGCTTTCTTT
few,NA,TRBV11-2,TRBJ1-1,CASSLSYTEAFF,TGTGCCAGCAGCTTAAGCTACACTGAAGCTTTCTTT
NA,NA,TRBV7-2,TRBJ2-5,CASSPEGTRETQYF,TGTGCCAGCAGCCCCGAAGGGACGAGGGAGACCCAGTACTTC
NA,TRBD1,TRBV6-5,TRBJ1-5,CASSYSGTGNQPQHF,TGTGCCAGCAGTTATAGCGGGACAGGGAATCAGCCCCAGCATTTT
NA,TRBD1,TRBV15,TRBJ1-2,CATSRTATGPYGYTF,TGTGCCACCAGTAGGACAGCGACAGGGCCCTATGGCTACACCTTC
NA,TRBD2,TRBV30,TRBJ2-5,CAWKTGGGETQYF,TGTGCCTGGAAAACGGGCGGGGGGGAGACCCAGTACTTC
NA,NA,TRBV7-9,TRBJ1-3,CASSSAHSGNTIYF,TGTGCCAGCAGCTCGGCCCACTCTGGAAACACCATATATTTT
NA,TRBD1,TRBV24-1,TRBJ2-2,CATSDGTGGTGELFF,TGTGCCACCAGTGATGGGACAGGGGGCACCGGGGAGCTGTTTTTT
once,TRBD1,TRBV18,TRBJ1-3,CASSPGQASGNTIYF,TGTGCCAGCTCTCCGGGACAGGCGTCTGGAAACACCATATATTTT
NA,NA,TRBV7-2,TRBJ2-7,CASRSGQRAEQYF,TGTGCCAGCAGGTCGGGACAGCGGGCCGAGCAGTACTTC
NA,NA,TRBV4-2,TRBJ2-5,CASSQDRRTSGETQYF,TGTGCCAGCAGCCAAGATCGGCGGACCTCCGGAGAGACCCAGTACTTC
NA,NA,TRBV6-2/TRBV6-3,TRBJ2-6,CASRLSGANVLTF,TGTGCCAGTCGTCTCTCTGGGGCCAACGTCCTGACTTTC
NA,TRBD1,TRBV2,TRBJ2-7,CASSVDRVVPSYEQYF,TGTGCCAGCAGTGTCGACAGGGTGGTCCCCTCCTACGAGCAGTACTTC
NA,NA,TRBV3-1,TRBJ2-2,CASSQAPSNTGELFF,TGTGCCAGCAGCCAAGCACCGTCGAACACCGGGGAGCTGTTTTTT
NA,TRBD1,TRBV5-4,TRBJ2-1,CASTQDRANEQFF,TGTGCCAGCACCCAAGACAGGGCCAATGAGCAGTTCTTC
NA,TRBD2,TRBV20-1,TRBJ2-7,CSATQPGLAPYEQYF,TGCAGTGCCACCCAGCCGGGACTAGCCCCCTACGAGCAGTACTTC